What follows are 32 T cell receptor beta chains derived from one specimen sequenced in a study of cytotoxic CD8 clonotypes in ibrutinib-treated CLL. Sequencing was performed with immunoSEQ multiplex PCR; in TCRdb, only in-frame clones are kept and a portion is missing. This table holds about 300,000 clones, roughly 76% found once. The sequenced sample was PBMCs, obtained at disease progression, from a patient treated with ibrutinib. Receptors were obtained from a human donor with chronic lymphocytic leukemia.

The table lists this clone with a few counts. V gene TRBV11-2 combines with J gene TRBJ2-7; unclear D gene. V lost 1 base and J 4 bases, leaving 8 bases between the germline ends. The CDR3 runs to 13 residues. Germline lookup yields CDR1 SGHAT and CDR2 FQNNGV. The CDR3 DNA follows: TGTGCCAGCAGCTTAGCGGGCGCTTACGAGCAGTACTTC. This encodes CASSLAGAYEQYF.

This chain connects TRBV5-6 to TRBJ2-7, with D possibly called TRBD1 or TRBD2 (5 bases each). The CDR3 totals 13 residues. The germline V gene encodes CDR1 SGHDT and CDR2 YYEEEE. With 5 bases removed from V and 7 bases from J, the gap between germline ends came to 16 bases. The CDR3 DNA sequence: TGTGCCAGCAGTACTACGGGACGGACTGAGCAGTACTTC. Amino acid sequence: CASSTTGRTEQYF.

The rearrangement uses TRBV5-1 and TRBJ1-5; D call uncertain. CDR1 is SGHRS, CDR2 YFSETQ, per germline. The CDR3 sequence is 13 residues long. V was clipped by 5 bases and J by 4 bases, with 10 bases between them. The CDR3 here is CASRAQENQPQHF. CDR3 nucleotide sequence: TGCGCCAGCAGAGCTCAGGAGAATCAGCCCCAGCATTTT.

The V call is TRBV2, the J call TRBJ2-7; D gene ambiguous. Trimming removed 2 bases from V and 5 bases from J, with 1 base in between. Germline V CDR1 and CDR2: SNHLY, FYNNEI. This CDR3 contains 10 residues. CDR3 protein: CASSENEQYF. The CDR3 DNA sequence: TGTGCCAGCAGTGAAAACGAGCAGTACTTC.

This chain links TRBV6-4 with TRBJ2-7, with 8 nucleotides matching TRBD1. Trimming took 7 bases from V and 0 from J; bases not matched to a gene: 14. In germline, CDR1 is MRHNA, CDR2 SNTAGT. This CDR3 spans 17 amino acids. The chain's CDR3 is CASINPGTGMGSYEQYF. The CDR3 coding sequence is TGTGCCAGCATTAACCCCGGGACAGGTATGGGCTCCTACGAGCAGTACTTC.

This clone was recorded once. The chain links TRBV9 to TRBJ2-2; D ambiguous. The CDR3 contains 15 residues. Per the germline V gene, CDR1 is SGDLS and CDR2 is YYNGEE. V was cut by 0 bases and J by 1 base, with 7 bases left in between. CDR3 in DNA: TGTGCCAGCAGCGTAGGGTGGGGGAACACCGGGGAGCTGTTTTTT. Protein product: CASSVGWGNTGELFF.

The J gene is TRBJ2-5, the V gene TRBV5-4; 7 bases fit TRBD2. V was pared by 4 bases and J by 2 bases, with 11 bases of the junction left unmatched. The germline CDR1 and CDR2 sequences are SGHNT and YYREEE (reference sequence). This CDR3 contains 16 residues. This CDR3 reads CASSPKTSPAQETQYF. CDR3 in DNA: TGTGCCAGCAGCCCCAAGACTAGCCCAGCTCAAGAGACCCAGTACTTC.

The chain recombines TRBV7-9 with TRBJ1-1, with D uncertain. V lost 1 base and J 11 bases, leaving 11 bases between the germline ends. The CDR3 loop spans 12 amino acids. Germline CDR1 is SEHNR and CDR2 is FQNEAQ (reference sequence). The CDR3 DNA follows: TGTGCCAGCAGCTTAGGAGTTTACAATGCTTTCTTT. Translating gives CASSLGVYNAFF.

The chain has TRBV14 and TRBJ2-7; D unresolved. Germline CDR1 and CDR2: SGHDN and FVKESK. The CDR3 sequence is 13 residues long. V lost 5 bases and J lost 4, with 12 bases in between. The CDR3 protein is CASSSPRSYEQYF. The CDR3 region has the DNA TGTGCCAGCAGCTCCCCACGATCATACGAGCAGTACTTC.

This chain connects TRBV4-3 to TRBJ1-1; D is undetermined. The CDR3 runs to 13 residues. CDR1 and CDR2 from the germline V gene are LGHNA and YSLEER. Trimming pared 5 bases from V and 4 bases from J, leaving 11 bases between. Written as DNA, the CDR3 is TGCGCCAGCAGCTCAATCGGGTCCACTGAAGCTTTCTTT. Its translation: CASSSIGSTEAFF.

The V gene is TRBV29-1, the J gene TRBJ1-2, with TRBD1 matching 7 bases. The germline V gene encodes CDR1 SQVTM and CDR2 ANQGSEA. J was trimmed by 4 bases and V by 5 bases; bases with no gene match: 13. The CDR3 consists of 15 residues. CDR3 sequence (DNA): TGCAGCGTTCGTCCCGGGGATACAGGGGTCTATGGCTACACCTTC. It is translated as CSVRPGDTGVYGYTF.

CDR3 residues: CASSEAQGNTDTQYF. DNA of the CDR3: TGTGCCAGCAGTGAAGCTCAGGGGAACACAGATACGCAGTATTTT. The J gene is TRBJ2-3, the V gene TRBV6-1, with D perhaps matching TRBD1 (6 bases). Looked up from germline, CDR1 is MNHNS and CDR2 is SASEGT. This CDR3 is 15 amino acids long. V was cut by 0 bases and J by 2 bases, with 9 bases left in between.

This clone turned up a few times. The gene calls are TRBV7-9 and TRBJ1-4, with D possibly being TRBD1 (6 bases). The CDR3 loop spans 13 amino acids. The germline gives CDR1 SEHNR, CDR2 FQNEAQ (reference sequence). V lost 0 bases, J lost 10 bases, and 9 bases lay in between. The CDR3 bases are TGTGCCAGCAGCTTAGCGGACAGCGGAAAACTGTTTTTT. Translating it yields CASSLADSGKLFF.

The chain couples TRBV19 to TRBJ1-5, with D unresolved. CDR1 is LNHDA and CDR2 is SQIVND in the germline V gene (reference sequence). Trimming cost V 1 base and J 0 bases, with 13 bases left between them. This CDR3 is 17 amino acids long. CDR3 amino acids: CASSIAFPQLSNQPQHF. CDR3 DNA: TGTGCCAGTAGTATAGCGTTCCCACAGCTTAGCAATCAGCCCCAGCATTTT.

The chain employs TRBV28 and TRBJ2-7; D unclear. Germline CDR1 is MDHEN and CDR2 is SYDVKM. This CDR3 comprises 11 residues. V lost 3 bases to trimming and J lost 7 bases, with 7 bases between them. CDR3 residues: CASSFLVEQYF. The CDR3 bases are TGTGCCAGCAGTTTCTTAGTTGAGCAGTACTTC.

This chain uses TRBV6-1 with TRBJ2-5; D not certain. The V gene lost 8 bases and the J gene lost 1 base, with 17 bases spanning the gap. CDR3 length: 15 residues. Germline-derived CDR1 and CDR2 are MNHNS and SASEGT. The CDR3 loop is CASGIAVVGQETQYF. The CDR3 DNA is TGTGCCAGCGGAATCGCCGTGGTGGGCCAAGAGACCCAGTACTTC.

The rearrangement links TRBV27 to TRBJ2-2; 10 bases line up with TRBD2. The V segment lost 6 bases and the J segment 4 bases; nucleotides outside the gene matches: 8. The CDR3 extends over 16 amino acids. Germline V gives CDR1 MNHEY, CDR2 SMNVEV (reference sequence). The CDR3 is CASRLAGEVGTGELFF. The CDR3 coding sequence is TGTGCCAGCAGGCTAGCGGGAGAGGTTGGCACCGGGGAGCTGTTTTTT.

The CDR3 coding sequence is TGCAGCGTTGAAGGGGGCGCCGCCGGGGAGCTGTTTTTT. As protein: CSVEGGAAGELFF. The chain has TRBV29-1 and TRBJ2-2; D might be TRBD1 (5 bases). With 1 base removed from V and 6 bases from J, the gap between germline ends came to 9 bases. The CDR3 runs 13 residues. Germline V gene data show CDR1 as SQVTM and CDR2 as ANQGSEA.

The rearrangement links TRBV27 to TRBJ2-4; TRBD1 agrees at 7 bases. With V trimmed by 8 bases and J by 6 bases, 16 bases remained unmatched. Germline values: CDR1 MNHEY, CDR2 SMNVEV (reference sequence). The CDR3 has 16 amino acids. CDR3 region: CASRKKGGVPGNIQYF. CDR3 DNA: TGTGCCAGCCGAAAAAAAGGGGGCGTCCCTGGAAACATTCAGTACTTC.

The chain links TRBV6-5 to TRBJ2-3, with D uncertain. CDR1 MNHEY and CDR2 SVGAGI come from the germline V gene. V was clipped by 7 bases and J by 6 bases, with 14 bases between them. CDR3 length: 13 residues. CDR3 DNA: TGTGCCAGCAAAGAAGGGCCACGGGATACGCAGTATTTT. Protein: CASKEGPRDTQYF.

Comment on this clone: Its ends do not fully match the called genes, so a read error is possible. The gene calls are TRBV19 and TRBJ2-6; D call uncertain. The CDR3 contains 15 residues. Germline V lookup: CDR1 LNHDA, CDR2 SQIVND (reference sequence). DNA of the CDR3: TGTGCCAGTAGGAGACGGAGTTCTGGGACCAACGTCCTGACTTTC. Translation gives CASRRRSSGTNVLTF.

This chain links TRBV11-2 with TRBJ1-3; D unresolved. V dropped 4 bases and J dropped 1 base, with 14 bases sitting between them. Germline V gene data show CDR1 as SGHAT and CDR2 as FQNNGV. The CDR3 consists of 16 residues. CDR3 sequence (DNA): TGTGCCAGCAGCTCCACAAGGTTGGGATCTGGAAACACCATATATTTT. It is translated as CASSSTRLGSGNTIYF.

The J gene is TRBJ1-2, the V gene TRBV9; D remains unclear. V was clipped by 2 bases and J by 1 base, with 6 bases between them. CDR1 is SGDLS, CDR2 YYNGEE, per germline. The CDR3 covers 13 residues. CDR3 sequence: CASSVWDNYGYTF. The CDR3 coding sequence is TGTGCCAGCAGCGTTTGGGATAACTATGGCTACACCTTC.

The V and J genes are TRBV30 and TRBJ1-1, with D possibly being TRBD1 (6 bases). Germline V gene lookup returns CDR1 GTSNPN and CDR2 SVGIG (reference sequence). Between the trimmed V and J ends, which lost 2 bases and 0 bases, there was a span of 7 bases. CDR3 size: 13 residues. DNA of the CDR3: TGTGCCTGGAGTTCAGGGGTGAACACTGAAGCTTTCTTT. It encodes CAWSSGVNTEAFF.

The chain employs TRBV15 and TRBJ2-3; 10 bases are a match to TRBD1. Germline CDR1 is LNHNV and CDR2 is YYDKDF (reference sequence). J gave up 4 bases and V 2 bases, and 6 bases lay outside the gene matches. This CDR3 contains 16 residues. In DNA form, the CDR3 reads TGTGCCACCAGCAGAAGTCCCGGGACAGGGGCAGATACGCAGTATTTT. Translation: CATSRSPGTGADTQYF.

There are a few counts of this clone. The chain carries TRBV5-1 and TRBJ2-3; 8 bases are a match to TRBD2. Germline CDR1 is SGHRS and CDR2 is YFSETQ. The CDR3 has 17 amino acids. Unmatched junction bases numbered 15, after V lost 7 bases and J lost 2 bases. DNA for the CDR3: TGCGCCAGCGGGGTTACCGCGGTAGCGGGGTTCACAGATACGCAGTATTTT. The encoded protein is CASGVTAVAGFTDTQYF.

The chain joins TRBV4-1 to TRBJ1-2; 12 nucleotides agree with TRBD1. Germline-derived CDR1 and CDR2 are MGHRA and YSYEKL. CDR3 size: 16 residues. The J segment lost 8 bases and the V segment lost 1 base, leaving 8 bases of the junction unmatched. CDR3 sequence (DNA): TGCGCCAGCAGCCAAGCAAGGGGACAGGGGGCGCGGGGCTACACCTTC. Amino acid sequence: CASSQARGQGARGYTF.

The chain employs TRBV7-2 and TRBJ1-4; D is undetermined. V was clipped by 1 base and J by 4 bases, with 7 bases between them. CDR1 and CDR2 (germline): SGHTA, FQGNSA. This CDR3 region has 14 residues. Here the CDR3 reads CASSLGGSNEKLFF. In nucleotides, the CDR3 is TGTGCCAGCAGCTTAGGAGGGAGTAATGAAAAACTGTTTTTT.

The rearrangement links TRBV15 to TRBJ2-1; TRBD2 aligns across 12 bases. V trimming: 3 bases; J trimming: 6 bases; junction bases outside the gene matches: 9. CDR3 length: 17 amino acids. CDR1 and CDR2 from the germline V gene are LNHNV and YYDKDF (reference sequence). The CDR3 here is CATSSPPPTSGSNEQFF. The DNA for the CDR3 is TGTGCCACCAGCAGCCCCCCACCGACTAGCGGGAGCAATGAGCAGTTCTTC.

The CDR3 reads CASSLFSARERMNYGYTF. The CDR3 nucleotides read TGCGCCAGCAGCTTGTTCTCAGCGCGGGAAAGGATGAACTATGGCTACACCTTC. V and J are TRBV5-1 and TRBJ1-2; no clear D. V lost 1 base and J lost 2, with 21 bases in between. The germline gives CDR1 SGHRS, CDR2 YFSETQ. The CDR3 contains 18 residues.

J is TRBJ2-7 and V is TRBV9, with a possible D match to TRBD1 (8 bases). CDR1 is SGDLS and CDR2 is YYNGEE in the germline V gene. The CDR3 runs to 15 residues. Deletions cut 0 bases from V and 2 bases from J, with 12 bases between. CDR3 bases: TGTGCCAGCAGCGTAGGACAGGGGAGGGCCTACGAGCAGTACTTC. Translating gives CASSVGQGRAYEQYF.

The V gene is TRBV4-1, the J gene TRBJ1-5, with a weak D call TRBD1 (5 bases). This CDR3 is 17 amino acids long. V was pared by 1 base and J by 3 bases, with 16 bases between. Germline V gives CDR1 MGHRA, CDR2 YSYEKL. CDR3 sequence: CASSQGSIPGYNQPQHF. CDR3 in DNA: TGCGCCAGCAGCCAAGGATCAATTCCAGGGTACAATCAGCCCCAGCATTTT.